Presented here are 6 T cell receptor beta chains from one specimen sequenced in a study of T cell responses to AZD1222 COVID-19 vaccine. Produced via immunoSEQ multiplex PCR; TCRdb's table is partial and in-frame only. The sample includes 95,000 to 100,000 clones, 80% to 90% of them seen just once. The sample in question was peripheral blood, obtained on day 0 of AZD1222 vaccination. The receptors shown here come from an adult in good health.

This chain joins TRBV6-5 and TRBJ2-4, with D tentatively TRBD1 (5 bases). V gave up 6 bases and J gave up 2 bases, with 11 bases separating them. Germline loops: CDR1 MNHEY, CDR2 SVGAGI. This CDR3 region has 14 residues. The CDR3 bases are TGTGCCAGCAGATCACCAGGGACCAAAAACATTCAGTACTTC. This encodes CASRSPGTKNIQYF.

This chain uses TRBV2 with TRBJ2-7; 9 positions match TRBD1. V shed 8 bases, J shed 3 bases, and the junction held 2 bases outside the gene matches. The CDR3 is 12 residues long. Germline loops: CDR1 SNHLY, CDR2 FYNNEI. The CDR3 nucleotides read TGTGCCAGCGGGACAGGGCTCTACGAGCAGTACTTC. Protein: CASGTGLYEQYF.

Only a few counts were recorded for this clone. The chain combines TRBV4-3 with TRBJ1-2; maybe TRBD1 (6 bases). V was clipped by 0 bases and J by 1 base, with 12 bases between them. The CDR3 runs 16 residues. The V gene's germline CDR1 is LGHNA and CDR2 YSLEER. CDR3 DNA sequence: TGCGCCAGCAGCCAAGATTATGGACAGAATAACTATGGCTACACCTTC. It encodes CASSQDYGQNNYGYTF.

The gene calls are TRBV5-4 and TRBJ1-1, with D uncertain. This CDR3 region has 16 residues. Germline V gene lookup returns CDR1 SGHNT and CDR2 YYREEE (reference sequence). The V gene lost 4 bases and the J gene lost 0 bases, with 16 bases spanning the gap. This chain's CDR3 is CASSPDGGILNTEAFF. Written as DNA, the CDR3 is TGTGCCAGCAGCCCCGATGGTGGCATCTTGAACACTGAAGCTTTCTTT. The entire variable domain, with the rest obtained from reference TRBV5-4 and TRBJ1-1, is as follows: ETGVTQSPTHLIKTRGQQVTLRCSSQSGHNTVSWYQQALGQGPQFIFQYYREEENGRGNFPPRFSGLQFPNYSSELNVNALELDDSALYLCASSPDGGILNTEAFFGQGTRLTVV.

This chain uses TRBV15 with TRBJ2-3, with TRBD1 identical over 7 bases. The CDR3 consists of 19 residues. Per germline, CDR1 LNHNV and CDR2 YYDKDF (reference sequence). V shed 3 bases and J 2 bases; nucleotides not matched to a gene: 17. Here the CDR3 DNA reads TGTGCCACCAGCAGCTCCCGGGACAGCGTTTTTCAGAACACAGATACGCAGTATTTT. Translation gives CATSSSRDSVFQNTDTQYF.

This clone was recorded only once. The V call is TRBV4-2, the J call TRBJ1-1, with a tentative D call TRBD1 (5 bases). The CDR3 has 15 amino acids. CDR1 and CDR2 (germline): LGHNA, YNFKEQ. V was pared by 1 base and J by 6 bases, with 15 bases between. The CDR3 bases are TGTGCCAGCAGCCAAGTCGGCCCAGGGATAGCTGAAGCTTTCTTT. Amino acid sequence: CASSQVGPGIAEAFF.